The TCR beta chain described here comes from a study of T cell responses to AZD1222 COVID-19 vaccine. Study-level findings and limits: The sample set comprised mostly white British donors with more females, and clonal diversity was possibly underestimated. Spike regions recognized by vaccine-associated CD4 TCRs spanned the protein, led by 160-218 and 743-854.

Germline V gene lookup returns CDR1 KGHDR and CDR2 SFDVKD. Unmatched junction bases numbered 0, after V lost 0 bases and J lost 1 base. The CDR3 runs 15 residues. This clone was counted once. The antigen is undetermined. The repertoire was sequenced with immunoSEQ multiplex PCR; TCRdb's copy has only in-frame clones and lacks some. The sample yields 90,000 to 150,000 clones, about 89% seen once. This chain connects TRBV24-1 to TRBJ1-1, with 8 bases identical to TRBD1. The sequenced sample was peripheral blood, obtained 28 days after the second AZD1222 dose. The sequence was collected from an adult who received the AZD1222 COVID-19 vaccine. The CDR3 coding sequence is TGTGCCACCAGTGATTTGGACAGGGGGAACACTGAAGCTTTCTTT. It yields the protein CATSDLDRGNTEAFF.